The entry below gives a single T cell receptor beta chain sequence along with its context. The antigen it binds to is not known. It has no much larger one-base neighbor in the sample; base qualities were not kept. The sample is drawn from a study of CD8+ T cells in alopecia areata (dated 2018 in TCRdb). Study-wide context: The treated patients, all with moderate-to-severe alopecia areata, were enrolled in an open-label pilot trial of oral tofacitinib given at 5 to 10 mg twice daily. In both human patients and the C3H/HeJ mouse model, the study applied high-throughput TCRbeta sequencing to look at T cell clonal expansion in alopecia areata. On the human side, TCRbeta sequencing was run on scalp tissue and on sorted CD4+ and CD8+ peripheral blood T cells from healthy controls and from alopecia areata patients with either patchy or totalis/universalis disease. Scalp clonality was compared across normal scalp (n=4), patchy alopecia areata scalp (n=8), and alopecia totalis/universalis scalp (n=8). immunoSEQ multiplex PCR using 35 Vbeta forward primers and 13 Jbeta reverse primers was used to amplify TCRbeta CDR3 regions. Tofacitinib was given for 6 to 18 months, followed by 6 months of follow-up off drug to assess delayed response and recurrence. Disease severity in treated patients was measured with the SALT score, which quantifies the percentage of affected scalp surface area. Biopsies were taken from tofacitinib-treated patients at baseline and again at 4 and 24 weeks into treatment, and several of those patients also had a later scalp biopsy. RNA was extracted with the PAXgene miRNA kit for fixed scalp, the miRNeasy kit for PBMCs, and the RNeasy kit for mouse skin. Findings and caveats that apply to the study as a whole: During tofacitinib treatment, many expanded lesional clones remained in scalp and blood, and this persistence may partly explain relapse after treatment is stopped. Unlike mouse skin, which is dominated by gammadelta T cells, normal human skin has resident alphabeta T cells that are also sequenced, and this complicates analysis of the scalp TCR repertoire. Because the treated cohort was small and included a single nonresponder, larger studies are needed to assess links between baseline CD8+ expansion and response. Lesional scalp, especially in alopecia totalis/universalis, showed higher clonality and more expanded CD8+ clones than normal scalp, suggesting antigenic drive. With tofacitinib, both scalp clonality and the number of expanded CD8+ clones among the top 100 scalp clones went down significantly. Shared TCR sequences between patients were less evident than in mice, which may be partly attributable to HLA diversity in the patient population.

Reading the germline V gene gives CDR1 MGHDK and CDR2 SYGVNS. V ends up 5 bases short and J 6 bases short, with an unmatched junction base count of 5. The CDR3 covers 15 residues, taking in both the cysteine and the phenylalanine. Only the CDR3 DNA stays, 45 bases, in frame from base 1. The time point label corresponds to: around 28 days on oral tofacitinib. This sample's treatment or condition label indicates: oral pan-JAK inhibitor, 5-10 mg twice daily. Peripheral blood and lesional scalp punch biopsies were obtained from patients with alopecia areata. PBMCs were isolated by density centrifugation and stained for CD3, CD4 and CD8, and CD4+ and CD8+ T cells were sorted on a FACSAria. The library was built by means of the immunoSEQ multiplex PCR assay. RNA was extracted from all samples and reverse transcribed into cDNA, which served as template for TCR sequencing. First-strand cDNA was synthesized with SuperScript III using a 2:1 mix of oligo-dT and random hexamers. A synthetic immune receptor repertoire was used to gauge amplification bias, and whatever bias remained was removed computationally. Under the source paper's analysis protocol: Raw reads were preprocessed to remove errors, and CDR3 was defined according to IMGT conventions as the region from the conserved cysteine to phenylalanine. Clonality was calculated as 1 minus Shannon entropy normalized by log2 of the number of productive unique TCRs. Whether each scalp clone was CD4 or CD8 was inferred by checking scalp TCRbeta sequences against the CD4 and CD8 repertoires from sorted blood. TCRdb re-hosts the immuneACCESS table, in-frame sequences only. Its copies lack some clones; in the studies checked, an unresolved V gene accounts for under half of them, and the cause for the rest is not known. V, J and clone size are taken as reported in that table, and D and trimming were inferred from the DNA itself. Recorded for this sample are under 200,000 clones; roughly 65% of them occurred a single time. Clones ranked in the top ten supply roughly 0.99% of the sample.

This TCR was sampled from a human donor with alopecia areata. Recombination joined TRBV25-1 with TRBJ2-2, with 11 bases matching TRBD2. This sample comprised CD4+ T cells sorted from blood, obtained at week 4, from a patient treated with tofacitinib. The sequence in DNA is TGTGCCAGCAGTAAGCCGGGACTAGCGGCCGGGGAGCTGTTTTTT. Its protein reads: CASSKPGLAAGELFF. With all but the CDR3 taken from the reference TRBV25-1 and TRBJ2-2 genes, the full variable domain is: EADIYQTPRYLVIGTGKKITLECSQTMGHDKMYWYQQDPGMELHLIHYSYGVNSTEKGDLSSESTVSRIRTEHFPLTLESARPSHTSQYLCASSKPGLAAGELFFGEGSRLTVL.